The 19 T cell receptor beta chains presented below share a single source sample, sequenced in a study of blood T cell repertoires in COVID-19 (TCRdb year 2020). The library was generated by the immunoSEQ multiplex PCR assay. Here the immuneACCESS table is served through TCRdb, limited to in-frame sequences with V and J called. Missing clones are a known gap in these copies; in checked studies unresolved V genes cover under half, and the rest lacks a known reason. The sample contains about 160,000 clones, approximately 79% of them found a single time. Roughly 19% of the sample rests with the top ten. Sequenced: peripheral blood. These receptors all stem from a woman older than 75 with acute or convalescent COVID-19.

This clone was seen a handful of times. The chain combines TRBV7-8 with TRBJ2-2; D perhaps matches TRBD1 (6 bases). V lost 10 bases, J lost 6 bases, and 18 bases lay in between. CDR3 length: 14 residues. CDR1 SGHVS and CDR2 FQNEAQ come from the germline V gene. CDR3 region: CATTKQGDAGELFF. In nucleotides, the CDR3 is TGTGCCACCACCAAACAGGGAGATGCCGGGGAGCTGTTTTTT.

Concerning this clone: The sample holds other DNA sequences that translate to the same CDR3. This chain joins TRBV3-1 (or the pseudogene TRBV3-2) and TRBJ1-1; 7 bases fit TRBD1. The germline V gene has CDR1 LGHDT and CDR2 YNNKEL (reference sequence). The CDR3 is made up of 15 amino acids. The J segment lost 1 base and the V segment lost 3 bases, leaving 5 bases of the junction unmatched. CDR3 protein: CASSHGDRENTEAFF. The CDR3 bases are TGTGCCAGCAGCCATGGAGACAGGGAGAACACTGAAGCTTTCTTT.

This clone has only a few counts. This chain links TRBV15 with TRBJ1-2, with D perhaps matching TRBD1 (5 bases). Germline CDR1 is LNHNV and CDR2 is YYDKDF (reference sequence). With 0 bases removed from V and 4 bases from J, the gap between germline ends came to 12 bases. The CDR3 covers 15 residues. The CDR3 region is CATSRDVTAVYGYTF. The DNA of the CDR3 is TGTGCCACCAGCAGAGACGTGACAGCTGTCTATGGCTACACCTTC.

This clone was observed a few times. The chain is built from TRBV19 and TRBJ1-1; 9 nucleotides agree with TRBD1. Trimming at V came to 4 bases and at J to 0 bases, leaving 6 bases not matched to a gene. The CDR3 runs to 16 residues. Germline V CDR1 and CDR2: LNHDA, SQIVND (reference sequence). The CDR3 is CASSNGQGLMNTEAFF. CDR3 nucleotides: TGTGCCAGTAGTAATGGACAGGGGCTCATGAACACTGAAGCTTTCTTT.

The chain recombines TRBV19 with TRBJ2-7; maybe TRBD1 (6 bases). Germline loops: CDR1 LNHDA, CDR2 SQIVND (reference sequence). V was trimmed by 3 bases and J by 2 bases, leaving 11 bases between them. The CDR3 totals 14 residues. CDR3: CASSISGAPYEQYF. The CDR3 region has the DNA TGTGCCAGTAGTATTTCAGGGGCACCCTACGAGCAGTACTTC.

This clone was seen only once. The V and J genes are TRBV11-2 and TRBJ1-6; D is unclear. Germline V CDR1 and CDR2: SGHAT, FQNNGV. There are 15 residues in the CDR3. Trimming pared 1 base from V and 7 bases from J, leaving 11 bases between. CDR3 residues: CASSLAPVRNSPLHF. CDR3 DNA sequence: TGTGCCAGCAGCTTAGCTCCCGTGAGGAATTCACCCCTCCACTTT.

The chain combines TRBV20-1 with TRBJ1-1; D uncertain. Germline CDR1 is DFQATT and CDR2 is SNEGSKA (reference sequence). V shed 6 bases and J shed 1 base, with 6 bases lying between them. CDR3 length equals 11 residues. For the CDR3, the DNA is TGCAGTGCCGCCAGGAACACTGAAGCTTTCTTT. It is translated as CSAARNTEAFF.

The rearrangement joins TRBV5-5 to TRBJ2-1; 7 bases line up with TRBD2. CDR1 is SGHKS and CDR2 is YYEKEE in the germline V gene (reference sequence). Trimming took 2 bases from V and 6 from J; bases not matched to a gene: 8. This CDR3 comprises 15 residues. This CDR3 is CASSLHPRGGNEQFF. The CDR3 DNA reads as TGTGCCAGCAGCTTACACCCTCGCGGGGGCAATGAGCAGTTCTTC.

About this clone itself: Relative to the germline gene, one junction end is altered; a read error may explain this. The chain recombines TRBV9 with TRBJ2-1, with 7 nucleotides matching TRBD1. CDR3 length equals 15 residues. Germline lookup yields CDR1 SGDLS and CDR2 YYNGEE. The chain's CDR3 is CANSVTQGYYNEQFF. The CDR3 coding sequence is TGTGCCAACAGCGTGACACAGGGGTATTACAATGAGCAGTTCTTC.

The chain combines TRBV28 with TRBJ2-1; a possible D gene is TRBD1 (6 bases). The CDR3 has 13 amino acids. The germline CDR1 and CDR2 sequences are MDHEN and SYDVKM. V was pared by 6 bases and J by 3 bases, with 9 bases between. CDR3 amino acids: CASSRGFYNEQFF. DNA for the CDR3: TGTGCCAGCAGCAGGGGTTTCTACAATGAGCAGTTCTTC.

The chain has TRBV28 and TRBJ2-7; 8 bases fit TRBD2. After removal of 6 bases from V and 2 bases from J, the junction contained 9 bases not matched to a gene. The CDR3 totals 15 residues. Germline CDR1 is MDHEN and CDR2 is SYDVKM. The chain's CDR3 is CASSSGGAFTYEQYF. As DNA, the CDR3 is TGTGCCAGCAGCAGCGGGGGAGCGTTCACCTACGAGCAGTACTTC.

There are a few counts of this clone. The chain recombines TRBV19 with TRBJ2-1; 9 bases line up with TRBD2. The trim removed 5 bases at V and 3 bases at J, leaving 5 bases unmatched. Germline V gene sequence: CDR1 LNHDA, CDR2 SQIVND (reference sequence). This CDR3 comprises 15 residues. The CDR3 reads CASSSGTSSYNEQFF. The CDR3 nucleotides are TGTGCCAGTAGTTCTGGGACTAGCAGCTACAATGAGCAGTTCTTC.

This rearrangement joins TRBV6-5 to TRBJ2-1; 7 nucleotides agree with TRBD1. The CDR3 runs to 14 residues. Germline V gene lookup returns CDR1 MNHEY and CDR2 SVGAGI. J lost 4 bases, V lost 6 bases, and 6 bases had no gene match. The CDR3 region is CASRQPGQYNEQFF. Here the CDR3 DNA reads TGTGCCAGCAGGCAACCGGGACAGTACAATGAGCAGTTCTTC.

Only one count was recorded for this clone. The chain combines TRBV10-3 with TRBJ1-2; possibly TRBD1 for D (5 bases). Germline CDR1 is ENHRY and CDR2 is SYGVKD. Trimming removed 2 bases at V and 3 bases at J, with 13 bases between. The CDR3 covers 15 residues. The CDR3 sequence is CAISEGPQGYYGYTF. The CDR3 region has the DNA TGTGCCATCAGTGAGGGGCCGCAGGGATACTATGGCTACACCTTC.

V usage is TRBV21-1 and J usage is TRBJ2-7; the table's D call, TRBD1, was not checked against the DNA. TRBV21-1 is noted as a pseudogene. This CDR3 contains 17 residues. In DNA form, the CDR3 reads TGTGCCAGCAGCAAAGCGCAAGTGGACAGGGGGAACTACGAGCAGTACTTC. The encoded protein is CASSKAQVDRGNYEQYF.

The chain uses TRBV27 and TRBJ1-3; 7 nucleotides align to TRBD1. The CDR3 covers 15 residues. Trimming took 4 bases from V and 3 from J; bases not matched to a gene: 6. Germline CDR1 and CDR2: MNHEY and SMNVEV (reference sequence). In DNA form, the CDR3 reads TGTGCCAGCAGTTCGGACAGGTTAAGTGGAAACACCATATATTTT. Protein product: CASSSDRLSGNTIYF.

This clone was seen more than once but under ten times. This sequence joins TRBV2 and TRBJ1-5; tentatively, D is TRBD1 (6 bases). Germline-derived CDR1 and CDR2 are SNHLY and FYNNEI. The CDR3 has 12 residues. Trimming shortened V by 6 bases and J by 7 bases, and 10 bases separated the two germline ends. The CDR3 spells CASRARGQPQHF. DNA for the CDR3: TGTGCCAGCAGGGCAAGGGGGCAGCCCCAGCATTTT.

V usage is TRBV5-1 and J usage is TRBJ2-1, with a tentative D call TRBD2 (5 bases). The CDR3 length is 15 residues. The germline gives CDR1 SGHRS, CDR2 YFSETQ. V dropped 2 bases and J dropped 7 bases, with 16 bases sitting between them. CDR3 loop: CASSLLDTRQNEQFF. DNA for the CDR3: TGCGCCAGCAGCTTACTAGATACTAGACAAAATGAGCAGTTCTTC.

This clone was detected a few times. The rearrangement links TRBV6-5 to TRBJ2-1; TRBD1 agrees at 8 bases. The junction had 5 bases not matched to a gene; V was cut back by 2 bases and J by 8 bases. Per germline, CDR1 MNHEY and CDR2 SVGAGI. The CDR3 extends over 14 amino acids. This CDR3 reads CASSYDRQGHEQFF. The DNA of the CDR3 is TGTGCCAGCAGTTACGATCGACAGGGGCATGAGCAGTTCTTC.